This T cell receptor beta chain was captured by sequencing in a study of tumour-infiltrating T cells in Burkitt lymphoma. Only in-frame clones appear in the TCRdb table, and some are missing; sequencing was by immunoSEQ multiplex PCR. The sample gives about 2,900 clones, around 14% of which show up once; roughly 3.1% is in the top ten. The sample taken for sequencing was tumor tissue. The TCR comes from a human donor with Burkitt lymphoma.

The CDR3 DNA follows: TGTGCCAGCAGTTTGACTAGCGGGAGGGAAGAGACCCAGTACTTC. It codes for CASSLTSGREETQYF. The V gene is TRBV28, the J gene TRBJ2-5, with 14 bases lining up with TRBD2. This CDR3 has 15 amino acids. In germline, CDR1 is MDHEN, CDR2 SYDVKM. Trimming took 3 bases from V and 3 from J; bases not matched to a gene: 0.